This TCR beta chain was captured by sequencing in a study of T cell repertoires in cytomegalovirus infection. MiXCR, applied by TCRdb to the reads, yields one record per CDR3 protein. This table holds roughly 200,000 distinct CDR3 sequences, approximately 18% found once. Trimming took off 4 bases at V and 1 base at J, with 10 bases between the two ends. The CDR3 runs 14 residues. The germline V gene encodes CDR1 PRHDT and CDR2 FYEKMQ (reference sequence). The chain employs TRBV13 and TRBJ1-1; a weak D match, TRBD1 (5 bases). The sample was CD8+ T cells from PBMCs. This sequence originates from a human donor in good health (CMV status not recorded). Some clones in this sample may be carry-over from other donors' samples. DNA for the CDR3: TGTGCCAGCAGCTCTCGACAGACGAACACTGAAGCTTTCTTT. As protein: CASSSRQTNTEAFF.